The 27 T cell receptor beta chains below come from one sample, sequenced in a study of shared clonotypes between healthy human individuals. Generated by immunoSEQ multiplex PCR, the TCRdb table keeps only in-frame clones and is missing some. The table shows about 480,000 clones, with approximately 79% occurring only once. Material for sequencing was PBMCs. The source is a woman aged 40 to 50 in good health. Some clones in this sample may be carry-over from other donors' samples.

This clone has a handful of counts. The rearrangement joins TRBV7-9 to TRBJ2-5; the D gene is possibly TRBD1 (6 bases). The J call may be incorrect, as the DNA end agrees better with TRBJ2-7. Germline V CDR1 and CDR2: SEHNR, FQNEAQ (reference sequence). This CDR3 is 15 amino acids long. The CDR3 DNA reads TGTGCCAGCAGCTCTCCATCGGTGGGGGCAGACGAGCAGTACTTC. This gives the protein CASSSPSVGADEQYF.

The rearrangement links TRBV5-1 to TRBJ1-4, with 10 bases lining up with TRBD1. Germline V lookup: CDR1 SGHRS, CDR2 YFSETQ. The junction had 7 bases not matched to a gene; V was cut back by 5 bases and J by 6 bases. This CDR3 spans 15 amino acids. CDR3 residues: CASRTTGTGDEKLFF. Written as DNA, the CDR3 is TGCGCCAGCAGAACGACCGGGACAGGGGATGAAAAACTGTTTTTT.

The chain employs TRBV6-1 and TRBJ1-5; D is possibly TRBD1 (5 bases). This CDR3 is 14 amino acids long. Germline assignment: CDR1 MNHNS and CDR2 SASEGT. V lost 5 bases and J lost 6, with 14 bases in between. The CDR3 nucleotides are TGTGCCAGCAGTAAGGAGTGGGGGGGTCAGCCCCAGCATTTT. Its protein product is CASSKEWGGQPQHF.

The V call is TRBV29-1, the J call TRBJ2-5; D remains ambiguous. Trimming cost V 0 bases and J 1 base, with 6 bases left between them. The CDR3 runs to 13 residues. Germline-derived CDR1 and CDR2 are SQVTM and ANQGSEA. The CDR3 reads CSVEELAQETQYF. CDR3 bases: TGCAGCGTTGAAGAACTGGCCCAAGAGACCCAGTACTTC. The variable domain in full, with the rest retrieved from reference TRBV29-1 and TRBJ2-5, is SAVISQKPSRDICQRGTSLTIQCQVDSQVTMMFWYRQQPGQSLTLIATANQGSEATYESGFVIDKFPISRPNLTFSTLTVSNMSPEDSSIYLCSVEELAQETQYFGPGTRLLVL.

The chain recombines TRBV7-2 with TRBJ2-3; D perhaps matches TRBD2 (6 bases). CDR1 and CDR2 from the germline V gene are SGHTA and FQGNSA. The CDR3 spans 16 residues. V lost 3 bases to trimming and J lost 0 bases, with 13 bases between them. The CDR3 region has the DNA TGTGCCAGCAGCTTTGGTGGGGGGAGGAGCACAGATACGCAGTATTTT. Residues: CASSFGGGRSTDTQYF.

This clone showed up just a few times. The CDR3 nucleotides read TGTGCCAGCAGCTTAGTTAGAACTAACTATGGCTACACCTTC. Protein: CASSLVRTNYGYTF. V is TRBV11-2 and J is TRBJ1-2, with D uncertain. Looked up from germline, CDR1 is SGHAT and CDR2 is FQNNGV. The ends were cut back, 1 base at V and 0 bases at J, with 6 bases in the middle. The CDR3 has 14 amino acids.

This clone was seen only once. The chain uses TRBV7-8 and TRBJ2-3; 8 bases match TRBD2. Germline V gene sequence: CDR1 SGHVS, CDR2 FQNEAQ. The V and J ends lost 5 bases and 4 bases, in that order; junction bases with no gene match: 11. This CDR3 spans 16 amino acids. CDR3 in DNA: TGTGCCAGCAGCCCAGGCGGAGCGGGAGTTTCAGATACGCAGTATTTT. Translating gives CASSPGGAGVSDTQYF.

This chain joins TRBV7-7 and TRBJ1-1; the match to TRBD1 covers 8 bases. This CDR3 has 17 amino acids. The trim removed 6 bases at V and 0 bases at J, leaving 12 bases unmatched. Germline loops: CDR1 SSHAT, CDR2 FNYEAQ (reference sequence). Here the CDR3 reads CASSRTGGWSVNTEAFF. In nucleotides, the CDR3 is TGTGCCAGCAGTAGAACAGGGGGGTGGAGTGTGAACACTGAAGCTTTCTTT.

The chain employs TRBV29-1 and TRBJ2-3, with 12 bases matching TRBD2. The CDR3 length is 15 residues. Germline V CDR1 and CDR2: SQVTM, ANQGSEA. Trimming cost V 2 bases and J 4 bases; bases outside gene matches: 4. CDR3 region: CSVESTSGSPDTQYF. In DNA form, the CDR3 reads TGCAGCGTTGAATCGACTAGCGGGAGTCCAGATACGCAGTATTTT.

The gene calls are TRBV29-1 and TRBJ2-5, with D possibly called TRBD1 or TRBD2 (5 bases each). Between the trimmed V and J ends, which lost 6 bases and 2 bases, there was a span of 13 bases. The CDR3 has 13 amino acids. CDR1 is SQVTM, CDR2 ANQGSEA, per germline. The CDR3 loop reads CSVAGTEQETQYF. The CDR3, as DNA: TGCAGCGTCGCCGGGACGGAACAAGAGACCCAGTACTTC.

The chain links TRBV28 to TRBJ2-1; 10 positions match TRBD2. Germline CDR1 reads MDHEN; CDR2 reads SYDVKM. CDR3 length equals 15 residues. Trimming at V came to 6 bases and at J to 6 bases, leaving 8 bases not matched to a gene. The CDR3 protein is CASSLLLAGTNEQFF. In DNA, the CDR3 is TGTGCCAGCAGCCTCTTACTAGCGGGAACCAATGAGCAGTTCTTC.

This clone was detected many times. The V call is TRBV4-1, the J call TRBJ2-2; possible D gene TRBD2, 5 bases. This CDR3 region has 20 residues. Germline V gives CDR1 MGHRA, CDR2 YSYEKL. Trimming shortened V by 0 bases and J by 0 bases, and 20 bases separated the two germline ends. CDR3: CASSQDPTGYGGPNTGELFF. The CDR3 nucleotides are TGCGCCAGCAGCCAAGATCCCACGGGATACGGAGGCCCGAACACCGGGGAGCTGTTTTTT.

The CDR3 region is CASSLLGGTDTQYF. Written as DNA, the CDR3 is TGTGCCAGCAGCTTACTCGGGGGGACAGATACGCAGTATTTT. The chain carries TRBV7-8 and TRBJ2-3, with TRBD2 matching 7 bases. Germline V gene data show CDR1 as SGHVS and CDR2 as FQNEAQ. The CDR3 is 14 residues long. V dropped 2 bases and J dropped 3; count of bases not matched to a gene: 2. The entire variable domain, with the rest obtained from reference TRBV7-8 and TRBJ2-3, is as follows: GAGVSQSPRYKVAKRGQDVALRCDPISGHVSLFWYQQALGQGPEFLTYFQNEAQLDKSGLPSDRFFAERPEGSVSTLKIQRTQQEDSAVYLCASSLLGGTDTQYFGPGTRLTVL.

V and J are TRBV19 and TRBJ2-7; D is perhaps TRBD1 (5 bases). The germline V and J ends were trimmed by 5 bases and 2 bases, with 16 bases remaining between them. CDR1 and CDR2 from the germline V gene are LNHDA and SQIVND (reference sequence). The CDR3 runs to 15 residues. DNA for the CDR3: TGTGCCAGTAGTCCCCAAGGGGCCGAGGCCTACGAGCAGTACTTC. Its protein is CASSPQGAEAYEQYF.

This chain connects TRBV28 to TRBJ2-3; D could derive from TRBD1 or TRBD2 (6 bases each). This CDR3 has 14 amino acids. Between the trimmed V and J ends, which lost 6 bases and 1 base, there was a span of 11 bases. From germline, CDR1 is MDHEN and CDR2 SYDVKM. CDR3 DNA sequence: TGTGCCAGCAGGGGGGGCCCTGGCACAGATACGCAGTATTTT. This sequence encodes CASRGGPGTDTQYF.

The rearrangement links TRBV27 to TRBJ2-5; TRBD2 matches at 8 bases. J lost 5 bases, V lost 1 base, and 9 bases had no gene match. The CDR3 is made up of 16 amino acids. Germline V gene sequence: CDR1 MNHEY, CDR2 SMNVEV (reference sequence). In DNA, the CDR3 is TGTGCCAGCAGTTTATACCCAGCGGGAGTTGAGGAGACCCAGTACTTC. Its translation: CASSLYPAGVEETQYF.

The chain has TRBV19 and TRBJ1-5, with 9 positions matching TRBD1. Germline CDR1 is LNHDA and CDR2 is SQIVND (reference sequence). The CDR3 is 14 residues long. Trimming removed 9 bases from V and 6 bases from J; junction bases left unmatched: 9. The CDR3 loop is CASNHRGQGQPQHF. As DNA, the CDR3 is TGTGCCAGCAACCACAGGGGGCAAGGTCAGCCCCAGCATTTT.

The rearrangement links TRBV28 to TRBJ1-2; TRBD1 agrees at 7 bases. V lost 4 bases to trimming and J lost 3 bases; unmatched junction nucleotides: 5. CDR1 and CDR2 from the germline V gene are MDHEN and SYDVKM. The CDR3 is 14 amino acids. The CDR3 here is CASSSTGYDYGYTF. CDR3 DNA sequence: TGTGCCAGCAGTTCGACAGGGTATGACTATGGCTACACCTTC.

V and J are TRBV18 and TRBJ2-7; tentatively, D is TRBD2 (5 bases). Between the trimmed V and J ends, which lost 3 bases and 2 bases, there was a span of 14 bases. The CDR3 contains 15 residues. From germline, CDR1 is KGHSH and CDR2 LQKENI. CDR3 DNA sequence: TGTGCCAGCTCACCCCGAGAGGGAAAAGCCTACGAGCAGTACTTC. Translated, it gives CASSPREGKAYEQYF.

The chain uses TRBV5-1 and TRBJ1-1; 8 nucleotides match TRBD1. The germline gives CDR1 SGHRS, CDR2 YFSETQ. J was trimmed by 1 base and V by 3 bases; bases with no gene match: 5. The CDR3 contains 15 residues. CDR3 DNA: TGCGCCAGCAGCTCCCAGGGGGCTTCGAACACTGAAGCTTTCTTT. Protein product: CASSSQGASNTEAFF.

The chain joins TRBV6-6 to TRBJ2-5, with D tentatively TRBD1 (7 bases). This CDR3 is built from 12 residues. V dropped 8 bases and J dropped 5 bases, with 12 bases sitting between them. CDR1 and CDR2 (germline): MNHNY, SVGAGI (reference sequence). The CDR3 nucleotides are TGTGCCAGCGGAGGGGGCCGGGAGACCCAGTACTTC. Translating it yields CASGGGRETQYF.

This clone was observed many times. The V and J genes are TRBV4-2 and TRBJ2-6; TRBD1 aligns across 7 bases. Germline values: CDR1 LGHNA, CDR2 YNFKEQ. V dropped 5 bases and J dropped 0; count of bases not matched to a gene: 10. The CDR3 totals 18 residues. The CDR3 sequence: CASSVPGQLSSGANVLTF. In DNA form, the CDR3 reads TGTGCCAGCAGCGTACCGGGACAGCTTTCCTCTGGGGCCAACGTCCTGACTTTC.

V is TRBV2 and J is TRBJ2-1; 14 nucleotides match TRBD2. The junction had 2 bases not matched to a gene; V was cut back by 4 bases and J by 6 bases. The CDR3 is 15 amino acids. From germline, CDR1 is SNHLY and CDR2 FYNNEI. The CDR3 spells CASSAGLAGANEQFF. CDR3 DNA sequence: TGTGCCAGCAGTGCGGGACTAGCGGGAGCCAATGAGCAGTTCTTC.

This clone was seen a single time. CDR3 amino acids: CAWDYSYNEQFF. The CDR3 DNA reads as TGTGCCTGGGACTACTCCTACAATGAGCAGTTCTTC. V and J are TRBV30 and TRBJ2-1; tentative D call: TRBD2 (5 bases). The germline gives CDR1 GTSNPN, CDR2 SVGIG (reference sequence). This CDR3 spans 12 amino acids. V gave up 5 bases and J gave up 0 bases, with 5 bases separating them.

The chain recombines TRBV19 with TRBJ1-4; D not certain. V was trimmed by 6 bases and J by 6 bases, leaving 17 bases between them. This CDR3 comprises 15 residues. CDR1 and CDR2 (germline): LNHDA, SQIVND (reference sequence). CDR3 DNA sequence: TGTGCCAGTAGCAACCTTCCCAGGACGGATGAAAAACTGTTTTTT. This gives the protein CASSNLPRTDEKLFF.

The genes are TRBV28 and TRBJ1-2; 7 nucleotides match TRBD1. The junction had 7 bases not matched to a gene; V was cut back by 3 bases and J by 6 bases. Germline CDR1 is MDHEN and CDR2 is SYDVKM. The CDR3 length is 14 residues. The CDR3 DNA reads as TGTGCCAGCAGTTTGGGCAGGGGGTACAATGGCTACACCTTC. Translated, it gives CASSLGRGYNGYTF.

This clone has more than one count but fewer than ten. A much larger clone lies one base from this, so it may be a read error. The same CDR3 arises from other DNA sequences in this sample as well. V is TRBV25-1 and J is TRBJ1-1; D is uncertain. V was pared by 3 bases and J by 1 base, with 0 bases between. Germline CDR1 reads MGHDK; CDR2 reads SYGVNS. This CDR3 comprises 11 residues. The CDR3 here is CASSENTEAFF. CDR3 DNA: TGTGCCAGCAGTGAGAACACTGAAGCTTTCTTT.